The clone carrying this T cell receptor (beta chain) was counted between two and nine times. No antigen is known for it. The PCR was carried out with 60 Vbeta primers and 13 Jbeta primers. Assay used: immunoSEQ multiplex PCR; TCRdb lists only in-frame clones, some missing. The sample comprises roughly 190,000 clones, 9.5% to 15% of which are singletons, and 7.8% rests with the top ten. These data come from a study of cytomegalovirus exposure and HLA in healthy donors. Background on the study: Earlier findings included 100 million to 130 million unique TCR beta sequences obtained from around 180 million T cells.

V lost 4 bases and J lost 0; bases outside the gene matches: 10. Germline lookup yields CDR1 SGDLS and CDR2 YYNGEE. The CDR3 covers 17 residues. Findings and caveats of the study: An observed cluster of highly shared sequence variants was recorded as a likely sequencing artifact. Earlier results showed most TCR beta V segments being productive about 90% or about 30% of the time.

The chain employs TRBV9 and TRBJ1-3; 7 bases match TRBD1. The TCR was taken from a man aged 45-65 years in good health and CMV-seropositive. The sample comprised PBMCs. The CDR3, as DNA: TGTGCCAGCAGCTCAGGGACAGACGTCCCCTCTGGAAACACCATATATTTT. Translating gives CASSSGTDVPSGNTIYF.